The 6 T cell receptor beta chains given below trace back to one sample, sequenced in a study of ipilimumab plus nivolumab after autologous stem cell transplantation. Profiling relied on immunoSEQ multiplex PCR, and the TCRdb table lists in-frame clones only, not all of them. The table has about 40,000 clones, approximately 92% seen once. The material sequenced was PBMCs, taken in a trial of ipilimumab plus nivolumab as post-transplant consolidation. All receptors derive from a male donor with multiple myeloma.

This chain links TRBV4-3 with TRBJ1-1; D perhaps matches TRBD1 (6 bases). In germline, CDR1 is LGHNA, CDR2 YSLEER. The germline V and J ends were trimmed by 4 bases and 1 base, with 13 bases remaining between them. The CDR3 totals 15 residues. This CDR3 is CASSLLGQTNTEAFF. CDR3 coding DNA: TGCGCCAGCAGCCTACTAGGACAGACGAACACTGAAGCTTTCTTT.

To note about this clone: One junction end does not reproduce the germline sequence, and a read error may be involved. The V gene is TRBV7-8, the J gene TRBJ2-2; possible D gene TRBD2, 6 bases. Germline V gene lookup returns CDR1 SGHVS and CDR2 FQNEAQ. The CDR3 spans 20 residues. This CDR3 is CASNLRRDWDSLANTGELFF. CDR3 nucleotides: TGTGCCAGCAACTTACGCCGGGACTGGGATTCCCTGGCAAACACCGGGGAGCTGTTTTTT.

This chain joins TRBV28 and TRBJ2-3, with 8 bases fitting TRBD1. V shed 3 bases, J shed 2 bases, and the junction held 7 bases outside the gene matches. The CDR3 extends over 16 amino acids. Germline V gene sequence: CDR1 MDHEN, CDR2 SYDVKM. This CDR3 reads CASSLEVQGVTDTQYF. Here the CDR3 DNA reads TGTGCCAGCAGTTTGGAGGTACAGGGGGTCACAGATACGCAGTATTTT. The whole variable domain, remainder taken from reference TRBV28 and TRBJ2-3, is DVKVTQSSRYLVKRTGEKVFLECVQDMDHENMFWYRQDPGLGLRLIYFSYDVKMKEKGDIPEGYSVSREKKERFSLILESASTNQTSMYLCASSLEVQGVTDTQYFGPGTRLTVL.

The CDR3 reads CASRRTSGGTDTQYF. CDR3 nucleotides: TGTGCCAGTAGACGGACTAGCGGGGGCACAGATACGCAGTATTTT. The V call is TRBV19, the J call TRBJ2-3; 12 nucleotides align to TRBD2. The CDR3 runs to 15 residues. J gave up 1 base and V 6 bases, and 2 bases lay outside the gene matches. CDR1 and CDR2 from the germline V gene are LNHDA and SQIVND (reference sequence).

V gene TRBV19 combines with J gene TRBJ2-1, with 10 bases identical to TRBD1. CDR1 LNHDA and CDR2 SQIVND come from the germline V gene (reference sequence). The CDR3 length is 15 residues. Unmatched junction bases numbered 4, after V lost 2 bases and J lost 6 bases. For the CDR3, the DNA is TGTGCCAGTAGTATACGGACAGGGGGTGGCAATGAGCAGTTCTTC. Translating gives CASSIRTGGGNEQFF.

The gene calls are TRBV19 and TRBJ2-7; TRBD1 matches at 10 bases. Germline CDR1 is LNHDA and CDR2 is SQIVND (reference sequence). Trimming cost V 5 bases and J 0 bases; bases outside gene matches: 7. The CDR3 length is 16 residues. The CDR3 spells CASSFPRDRGSYEQYF. The CDR3 nucleotides are TGTGCCAGTAGTTTCCCCCGGGACAGGGGCTCCTACGAGCAGTACTTC.